One sample yielded the 14 T cell receptor beta chains listed below, sequenced in a study of blood T cell repertoires in COVID-19. Profiled with immunoSEQ multiplex PCR; TCRdb holds only in-frame clones, not every one. The sample lists approximately 110,000 clones; roughly 85% were seen once. Input material: peripheral blood. The source of these receptors is a human donor in a cohort sampled during active COVID-19.

This clone was counted only a few times. The chain employs TRBV5-1 and TRBJ2-5; D is undetermined. CDR3 length: 14 residues. The germline gives CDR1 SGHRS, CDR2 YFSETQ. Trimming removed 0 bases at V and 0 bases at J, with 6 bases between. For the CDR3, the DNA is TGCGCCAGCAGCTTGGGGGCGTACCAAGAGACCCAGTACTTC. It is translated as CASSLGAYQETQYF. Based on the CDR3 plus reference TRBV5-1 and TRBJ2-5, the full variable domain is KAGVTQTPRYLIKTRGQQVTLSCSPISGHRSVSWYQQTPGQGLQFLFEYFSETQRNKGNFPGRFSGRQFSNSRSEMNVSTLELGDSALYLCASSLGAYQETQYFGPGTRLLVL.

The chain is built from TRBV4-2 and TRBJ2-2, with 8 bases that match TRBD2. The CDR3 loop spans 17 amino acids. With 0 bases clipped from V and 0 bases from J, the junction kept 3 bases outside the gene matches. Germline V CDR1 and CDR2: LGHNA, YNFKEQ. The CDR3 loop is CASSQDGGAANTGELFF. CDR3 coding DNA: TGTGCCAGCAGCCAAGACGGGGGGGCGGCGAACACCGGGGAGCTGTTTTTT.

The V gene is TRBV7-3, the J gene TRBJ2-1; the match to TRBD2 covers 7 bases. Germline V gene data show CDR1 as SGHTA and CDR2 as FQGTGA. The CDR3 length is 13 residues. The V segment lost 3 bases and the J segment 5 bases; nucleotides outside the gene matches: 1. CDR3 loop: CASSFLADNEQFF. In nucleotides, the CDR3 is TGTGCCAGCAGCTTCCTAGCGGACAATGAGCAGTTCTTC.

The chain has TRBV14 and TRBJ2-1, with 7 nucleotides matching TRBD1. Germline loops: CDR1 SGHDN, CDR2 FVKESK. With 4 bases clipped from V and 0 bases from J, the junction kept 9 bases outside the gene matches. This CDR3 spans 17 amino acids. The CDR3 DNA is TGTGCCAGCAGCCCCCGGACAGGCCTGAGCTCCTACAATGAGCAGTTCTTC. Protein product: CASSPRTGLSSYNEQFF.

The chain carries TRBV27 and TRBJ1-5; D gene ambiguous. The CDR3 consists of 15 residues. CDR1 MNHEY and CDR2 SMNVEV come from the germline V gene (reference sequence). V dropped 6 bases and J dropped 4 bases, with 16 bases sitting between them. The CDR3 protein is CASRALQAQNQPQHF. DNA for the CDR3: TGTGCCAGCAGGGCCCTCCAGGCCCAAAATCAGCCCCAGCATTTT.

The genes are TRBV28 and TRBJ1-1; D call uncertain. The CDR3 runs 16 residues. Trimming took off 6 bases at V and 0 bases at J, with 17 bases between the two ends. Germline CDR1 and CDR2: MDHEN and SYDVKM. The chain's CDR3 is CASRPPGSLLNTEAFF. The CDR3 region has the DNA TGTGCCAGCAGACCCCCGGGGAGCCTACTGAACACTGAAGCTTTCTTT.

The chain has TRBV19 and TRBJ2-3, with 13 bases that match TRBD2. The CDR3 contains 16 residues. Unmatched junction bases numbered 10, after V lost 4 bases and J lost 9 bases. The germline V gene encodes CDR1 LNHDA and CDR2 SQIVND (reference sequence). CDR3 residues: CASSTLGLAGVETQYF. The CDR3 DNA reads as TGTGCCAGTAGTACCCTCGGACTAGCGGGGGTTGAGACGCAGTATTTT.

This chain connects TRBV28 to TRBJ1-5; the match to TRBD1 covers 7 bases. V lost 9 bases and J lost 5; bases outside the gene matches: 7. CDR3 size: 13 residues. The germline V gene encodes CDR1 MDHEN and CDR2 SYDVKM. DNA for the CDR3: TGTGCCAGTCGGGGACAGATGGATCAGCCCCAGCATTTT. It encodes CASRGQMDQPQHF.

This clone was recorded once. The rearrangement uses TRBV16 and TRBJ1-3; 7 nucleotides align to TRBD1. CDR1 KGHSY and CDR2 FQNENV come from the germline V gene. The CDR3 loop spans 16 amino acids. J was trimmed by 0 bases and V by 4 bases; bases with no gene match: 6. CDR3 protein: CASSPGQDPSGNTIYF. As DNA, the CDR3 is TGTGCCAGCAGCCCCGGACAGGATCCCTCTGGAAACACCATATATTTT.

The genes are TRBV5-1 and TRBJ2-7, with 9 positions matching TRBD1. Germline V lookup: CDR1 SGHRS, CDR2 YFSETQ. CDR3 size: 16 residues. The trim removed 0 bases at V and 2 bases at J, leaving 6 bases unmatched. CDR3 protein: CASSLGGTGKAYEQYF. The CDR3 DNA follows: TGCGCCAGCAGCTTGGGAGGGACAGGGAAGGCCTACGAGCAGTACTTC.

This chain connects TRBV28 to TRBJ2-3, with D maybe TRBD2 (6 bases). The germline V and J ends were trimmed by 5 bases and 5 bases, with 17 bases remaining between them. This CDR3 has 15 amino acids. Germline loops: CDR1 MDHEN, CDR2 SYDVKM. The CDR3 bases are TGTGCCAGCAGTCCGTCGGGGGATCCCGTAGATACGCAGTATTTT. This sequence encodes CASSPSGDPVDTQYF.

The V gene is TRBV19, the J gene TRBJ2-2, with 12 positions matching TRBD2. The CDR3 runs to 15 residues. Germline assignment: CDR1 LNHDA and CDR2 SQIVND (reference sequence). Trimming at V came to 7 bases and at J to 5 bases, leaving 5 bases not matched to a gene. The CDR3 nucleotides read TGTGCCAGTACCCCTCTAGCGGGAGGGACCGGGGAGCTGTTTTTT. Translated, it gives CASTPLAGGTGELFF.

The chain employs TRBV5-6 and TRBJ1-6; 10 bases align to TRBD1. Germline loops: CDR1 SGHDT, CDR2 YYEEEE. The CDR3 covers 15 residues. V was pared by 4 bases and J by 12 bases, with 10 bases of the junction left unmatched. The CDR3 DNA reads TGTGCCAGCAGCGGGGCCGGGACAGGGGATCTACCCCTCCACTTT. Translating gives CASSGAGTGDLPLHF.

The chain has TRBV6-5 and TRBJ1-4; perhaps TRBD1 as D (6 bases). With 6 bases removed from V and 6 bases from J, the gap between germline ends came to 11 bases. CDR1 and CDR2 (germline): MNHEY, SVGAGI. The CDR3 sequence is 13 residues long. CDR3 sequence reads: CASSRGGHEKLFF. CDR3 coding DNA: TGTGCCAGCAGCCGGGGGGGCCATGAAAAACTGTTTTTT.